This TCR beta chain was retrieved from a study of T cells in Graves' hyperthyroidism and ophthalmopathy (dated by TCRdb to the late 2010s). General notes on the study: Peripheral blood was collected at initial diagnosis, before any treatment. Whether ophthalmopathy could be predicted prospectively was tested in an independent validation cohort made up of approximately 19 hyperthyroidism patients plus 17 patients who later progressed to ophthalmopathy. After sampling, hyperthyroidism patients received methimazole starting at 30 mg daily, and ophthalmopathy patients received high-dose intravenous methylprednisolone. The 75 to 100 discovery patients were randomly split 7:3 into training and test sets. According to the paper, TCR Vbeta CDR3 sequencing was carried out on 135 peripheral blood samples, which came from 40 to 45 ophthalmopathy, roughly 75 hyperthyroidism and 17 progressor patients. To identify TCR V-J signatures that set the groups apart, the researchers used a discovery cohort of about a hundred patients, made up of 43 with Graves' ophthalmopathy and about 55 with stable Graves' hyperthyroidism. Thyroid tissue and blood T-cell repertoires from about six Graves' hyperthyroidism patients were also compared in the study. Results the study describes overall, beyond this receptor: A 13 V-J signature model separated ophthalmopathy from stable hyperthyroidism, with approximately 87% sensitivity and roughly 84% specificity in cross-validation and 80%/75% in testing. Sample size was not statistically predetermined, and blinding of investigators to group allocation was not performed. Most expanded thyroid clonotypes (frequency above 0.001) were also detected in blood, suggesting blood repertoires may reflect thyroid immune responses. In validation, the model predicted progression to ophthalmopathy with approximately 71% sensitivity and around 72% specificity, a median of 6.5 months before onset.

The TCR beta CDR3 regions were amplified from RNA transcripts. The TCR CDR3 was subjected to a first round of RT-PCR using the HTBI primer set and the Qiagen OneStep RT-PCR kit. The libraries were constructed in a second round of multiplex PCR and then size-selected and purified. The libraries were sequenced on an Illumina HiSeq2000 using paired-end 100 bp reads. In the original analysis: SOAPnuke was used to process the raw data, with reads discarded if the reads contained adapters or uncalled bases, had a mean Phred below 15, or lacked an exact constant-primer or identifier match. COPE v1.2.5 was used to merge the high-quality paired reads, and each unique nucleotide sequence was defined as a clonotype. MiTCR v1.1 was used to align clonotypes to the IMGT TRBV, TRBD and TRBJ reference segments. The analysis included only V-J combinations with a frequency above 0.0001, which together covered more than 99% of the repertoires. A TCS score was defined as the ratio between F50 (clonal expansion) and ExV (chaos), using BLOSUM62-based TCRdist between CDR3 peptides within each V-J. Welch's t-statistics and random forest reduced 514 V-J features to 10 to 15, which were used in a naive Bayes classifier (R e1071). The similarity between thyroid and blood repertoires was quantified using the Morisita-Horn index. The raw public reads went through TCRdb reprocessing: fastp at Q25, MiXCR clone calling, in-frame beta chains kept. Rows are unified per CDR3 protein, each entry keeping the most common DNA and genes. The V and J calls reflect TCRdb's pipeline rather than the authors' work. Within this sample are around 610,000 distinct CDR3 sequences, with approximately 14% of them counted one time only. The ten largest make up approximately 4.2% of the sample.

Ophthalmopathy patients had moderately to severely active disease, with a Clinical Activity Score of 3 or more, a NOSPECS grade of 4 or more, and a disease duration of less than 3 months. Exclusion was applied to patients with uncontrolled infections, other autoimmune diseases, pregnancy or lactation. Clinical symptoms, serum thyroxine and TRAb, thyroid ultrasound, and orbital computed tomography formed the basis for the diagnoses. Ficoll-Paque density gradient centrifugation was used to isolate PBMCs from 9.5 to 10 ml of fresh peripheral blood. Trizol reagent was used to extract total RNA, and RNA quality was then checked on an Agilent 2100 Bioanalyzer. This clonotype was picked up many times. No cognate antigen has been identified for it. Base qualities are not recorded, but no much larger clone differs from it by a single base. The germline V gene sets CDR1 to SGHAT and CDR2 to FQNNGV. The CDR3 measures 17 amino acids from cysteine to phenylalanine. Of the read, only the CDR3 DNA is kept; its 51 bases are in frame from base 1. Trimmed from V: 5 bases; trimmed from J: 6 bases; junction bases lacking a gene match: 16.

Sequenced material: blood. The clonotype originates from a woman between 40 and 55 years old with Graves' ophthalmopathy. The rearranged chain carries TRBV11-2 and TRBJ2-3; 8 junctional bases match TRBD2. In nucleotides, the sequence is TGTGCCAGCAGCCCCTACCGGGACCCCCGGGAGGGGGATACGCAGTATTTT. Its product reads: CASSPYRDPREGDTQYF.